This TCR beta chain was identified during a study of blood T cell repertoires in COVID-19. V lost 3 bases and J lost 2, with 17 bases in between. The length of the CDR3 is 16 residues. The germline gives CDR1 SGDLS, CDR2 YYNGEE. Clones were sequenced by immunoSEQ multiplex PCR, and TCRdb holds only the in-frame ones, with some missing. This sample has roughly 180,000 clones, with around 82% found just once. This rearrangement joins TRBV9 to TRBJ1-1; no firm D call. Sequenced sample: PBMCs or T cells enriched from blood (not recorded which). The source of this sequence is a middle-aged man who had recovered from COVID-19. The CDR3 nucleotides read TGTGCCAGCAGCGGAGATCCGTGGGCGTCTAACACTGAAGCTTTCTTT. Translated: CASSGDPWASNTEAFF.